This T cell receptor beta chain was sequenced for a study of blood T cell repertoires in COVID-19. Study details: Acute-phase and convalescent COVID-19 samples originated in the United States, Italy and Spain. Sources were T cells, B-cell-depleted T cells, or PBMCs; the material itself was cDNA or gDNA.

Authors' analysis steps: It was from reference gene primer amplification that nucleated cell counts were estimated. Clones were sequenced by immunoSEQ multiplex PCR, and TCRdb holds only the in-frame ones, with some missing. The V and J calls and clone size are taken from that table; D and trimming were inferred from the DNA. The table records 70,000 to 85,000 clones, around 79% of them present only once. Trimming shortened V by 3 bases and J by 6 bases, and 15 bases separated the two germline ends. This CDR3 is 15 amino acids long. Germline values: CDR1 SGHTA, CDR2 FQGNSA. The gene calls are TRBV7-2 and TRBJ1-5, with a tentative D call TRBD1 (5 bases). Material: peripheral blood. The TCR comes from a man aged 80 or over with acute or convalescent COVID-19. Written as DNA, the CDR3 is TGTGCCAGCAGCTTGGGGGGGTCAAGGAGTCAGCCCCAGCATTTT. Translating gives CASSLGGSRSQPQHF.